This section outlines one T cell receptor (beta chain) sequence together with its context. The specificity of this receptor is unknown. One end of the junction does not line up with germline, which may come from a read error. The time point label, as the study defines it: longitudinal time-point 3. The healthy controls were volunteers from blood banks in Maryland, USA. For unsorted PBMC libraries, 2 million PBMCs were used after storage in RNAlater at -80 degrees C until RNA extraction. Peripheral blood was subjected to Ficoll-Hypaque density gradient centrifugation to isolate PBMCs, which were then cryopreserved in liquid nitrogen. This record comes from a study of neurological immune-mediated disorders (dated by TCRdb to the late 2010s). Turning to the overall study: Peripheral blood TCR-beta repertoires from patients with HTLV-I-associated myelopathy (HAM/TSP), patients with multiple sclerosis, and healthy controls were compared in the study using UMI-based sequencing. The cohort comprised 68 subjects: roughly 15 HAM/TSP patients, 35 or so multiple sclerosis patients and approximately 20 healthy controls. Longitudinal HAM/TSP and healthy donors were sampled at 3 time-points each (about 3-40 month intervals). The approximately 110 TCR-beta libraries included longitudinal samples, technical triplicates and paired sorted CD4+ and CD8+ T-cell subsets alongside PBMC samples.

What the research found in general, with its limitations: TCR clonal expansion was highest in HAM/TSP patients and lowest in MS patients, with MS patients falling below even healthy controls. Expanded clones from different subjects shared no identical CDR3 amino acid sequences, which suggests that TCR-beta repertoires were private in all groups.

To synthesize cDNA, template-switch 5'RACE was performed with a primer carrying a 10-nucleotide random unique molecular identifier so that each TCR transcript was tagged. Over 180 million TCR-beta sequences, covering 15-18 subjects, were produced in each sequencing run. The RNeasy kit was used for extraction of total RNA. Using the KAPA Real-time Library Amplification kit, TCR-beta VDJ regions were amplified with primers for the TCR constant region and the 5'RACE anchor. A first PCR added sample indexes and Illumina adaptors, after which a second PCR increased the library yield. After Ampure bead purification, the TCR product of roughly 650 bp was size-selected on a 2% E-gel SizeSelection system. Before pooling, libraries had their quality checked on a Bioanalyzer, their concentration measured with Qubit, and their quantity determined with the Kapa Library Quantification kit. An Illumina HiSeq 2500 was used to sequence the libraries paired-end at 2 x 150 bp. To increase sequence diversity, about 23-32% phiX was spiked into each library pool. On the study's bioinformatics: The UMI-based MiGEC pipeline processed quality-filtered reads and removed over 80% of raw TCR sequences during error correction. VDJ genes were aligned to IMGT germline references, and clonotypes were defined by unique CDR3 amino acid sequence plus V-J genes. Clonal expansion, Shannon diversity and CDR3 relatedness were evaluated with VDJtools (CalcPairwiseDistances, ClusterSamples), while phylogenetic trees were built in CLCbio workbench. Clones with at least 8 unique UMIs were defined as expanded, with this threshold being based on coefficient-of-variation modelling across technical triplicates. TCRdb cleaned the public reads at Q25 with fastp, built clones with MiXCR and kept in-frame beta chains. Each entry is one CDR3 protein sequence, shown with its most common DNA and genes. The V and J calls and clone size are TCRdb's, not the authors'. Counted in this sample were roughly 45,000 distinct CDR3 sequences; less than 15% of them appeared once. The top ten hold 10% to 12% of the sample.

CDR1 and CDR2 are drawn from the germline V gene: SGHRS, YFSETQ. There are 16 amino acids in the CDR3, from cysteine to phenylalanine inclusive. Only CDR3 DNA is held: 48 bases, read in frame from base 1. The sequence derives from a man aged 25 to 40 in good health. The sample was PBMCs. This sequence uses TRBV5-1 and TRBJ2-4, with the D gene not clear enough to name. The sequenced DNA is TGCGCCAGCAGCTTGGGACCGGTGGATACCAAAAGCATTCAGTACTTC. Its product reads: CASSLGPVDTKSIQYF.